The present T cell receptor (beta chain) was sequenced within a study of beta chain features in type 1 diabetes. Researchers reported sorting CD4+ naive, central memory, regulatory and stem cell-like memory cells via CD45RO/CCR7/CD25/CD127/CD95/CD27. Points on this clone: The target antigen is unknown.

Sequencing targeted expressed TCRB transcripts, as all isolated RNA had been reverse transcribed. Sequencing used immunoSEQ multiplex PCR; TCRdb keeps in-frame clones, though not all of them. Of about 340,000 clones in the sample, approximately 10% are singletons; the top ten hold 1%. Whole-study results and caveats: The naive, central memory and Treg TCRB repertoires showed an apparent similarity that was greater among patients than among healthy donors. The study found moderately but significantly shorter TCRB CDR3s in all four CD4+ subsets of Type 1 diabetes patients.

CDR3 length: 15 amino acids. The V end was cut by 3 bases, the J end by 4 bases, with 13 bases between. Germline lookup yields CDR1 SGDLS and CDR2 YYNGEE. The sequenced sample consisted of central memory CD4+ T cells from blood. V and J are TRBV9 and TRBJ2-2; D possibly corresponds to TRBD1 (6 bases). The receptor comes from a man aged 25-40 years with type 1 diabetes. Written as DNA, the CDR3 is TGTGCCAGCAGCGCACCGGGACAACTCACCGGGGAGCTGTTTTTT. Translating gives CASSAPGQLTGELFF. The entire variable domain, with the rest obtained from reference TRBV9 and TRBJ2-2, is as follows: DSGVTQTPKHLITATGQRVTLRCSPRSGDLSVYWYQQSLDQGLQFLIQYYNGEERAKGNILERFSAQQFPDLHSELNLSSLELGDSALYFCASSAPGQLTGELFFGEGSRLTVL.